Listed below are T cell receptor beta chains from one sample, sequenced in a study of glioma-infiltrating T cells. TCRdb itself ran the multiplex PCR reads through MiXCR, one entry per CDR3 protein. The table has approximately 190,000 distinct CDR3 sequences, approximately 30% seen once. Sequencing was done on a sample of glioma tissue, nonneoplastic brain tissue, or PBMCs (not recorded which). The receptors were gathered from a human donor with low-grade glioma or glioblastoma, undergoing nonglioma brain surgery, or in good health (not recorded which). Both conserved end residues are part of each CDR3.

J gene	V gene	CDR3 protein
TRBJ1-5	TRBV28	CASSSLSWTGHQPQHF
TRBJ1-1	TRBV19	CASSFEGYTEAFF
TRBJ1-3	TRBV6-5	CASSYSGDGTIYF
TRBJ2-1	TRBV7-2	CASSPAPTSGGGNEQFF
TRBJ2-5	TRBV4-1	CASSPRSGDLETQYF
TRBJ2-3	TRBV18	CASSPRRDSRTDTQYF
TRBJ2-1	TRBV6-2/TRBV6-3	CASSYTRTAAYSYNGQFF
TRBJ2-1	TRBV20-1	CSARPSGSFNEQFF
TRBJ1-1	TRBV4-2	CASSQAGGGNTEAFF
TRBJ1-5	TRBV25-1	CASSDSGGDTNQPQHF
TRBJ2-7	TRBV28	CASTQGGQGIYEQYF
TRBJ2-2	TRBV29-1	CSVGTGPGGELFF
TRBJ2-1	TRBV6-2/TRBV6-3	CASSPPIWGDNEQFF
TRBJ2-1	TRBV19	CASSIRVKGDEQFF
TRBJ2-1	TRBV6-2/TRBV6-3	CASSSWTGLSYNEQFF
TRBJ1-3	TRBV6-6	CASSYGDSYSGNTIYF
TRBJ1-1	TRBV20-1	CSATKGMGDNEALF
TRBJ2-1	TRBV29-1	CSVPPTSGRNYEQFF
TRBJ2-1	TRBV7-9	CASSLVAGGNEQFF
TRBJ2-2	TRBV20-1	CSAPAGALNTGELFF
TRBJ2-5	TRBV7-2	CASSFPGGEEQETQYF
TRBJ1-2	TRBV19	CASTPRGPGSGYTF